This T cell receptor beta chain stems from a study of blood T cell repertoires in COVID-19. Study-level information: Sites in the United States, Italy and Spain provided acute and convalescent COVID-19 samples. Sources were T cells, B-cell-depleted T cells, or PBMCs; the material itself was cDNA or gDNA.

This clone was detected a few times. Authors' data handling: The authors estimated nucleated cell counts from reference gene primer amplification. Profiling relied on immunoSEQ multiplex PCR, and the TCRdb table lists in-frame clones only, not all of them. V, J and clone size reflect that table, while D and trimming were determined from the DNA. The sample contains a few hundred thousand clones, approximately 86% of which appear only once. Unmatched junction bases numbered 2, after V lost 0 bases and J lost 4 bases. The CDR3 is made up of 15 amino acids. The V gene's germline CDR1 is MNHNY and CDR2 SVGAGI (reference sequence).

This chain uses TRBV6-6 with TRBJ2-2, with 7 bases lining up with TRBD2. This TCR came from a woman between 25 and 40 years old who had recovered from COVID-19. The sample consisted of peripheral blood. CDR3 residues: CASSYSRGSTGELFF. The CDR3 DNA reads as TGTGCCAGCAGTTACTCCCGCGGGAGCACCGGGGAGCTGTTTTTT.